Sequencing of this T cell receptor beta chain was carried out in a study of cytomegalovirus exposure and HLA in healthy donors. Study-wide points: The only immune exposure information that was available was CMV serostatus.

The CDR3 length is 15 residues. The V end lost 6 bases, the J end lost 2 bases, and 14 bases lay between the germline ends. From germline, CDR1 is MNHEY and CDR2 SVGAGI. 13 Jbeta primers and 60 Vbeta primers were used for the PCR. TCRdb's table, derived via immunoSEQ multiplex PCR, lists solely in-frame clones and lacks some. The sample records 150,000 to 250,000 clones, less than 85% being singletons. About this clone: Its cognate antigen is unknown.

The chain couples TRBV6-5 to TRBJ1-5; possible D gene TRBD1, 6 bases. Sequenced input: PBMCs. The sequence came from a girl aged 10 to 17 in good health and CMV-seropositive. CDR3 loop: CASRQGLEGNQPQHF. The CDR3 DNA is TGTGCCAGCAGACAGGGTTTGGAAGGCAATCAGCCCCAGCATTTT.